Below, 14 T cell receptor beta chains from the same sample are listed, as sequenced in a study of cytomegalovirus exposure and HLA in healthy donors. The PCR made use of 60 Vbeta and 13 Jbeta primers. Assay used: immunoSEQ multiplex PCR; TCRdb lists only in-frame clones, some missing. The sample data list roughly 100,000 clones. Material: PBMCs. Source of these receptors: a man in his forties in good health and CMV-seronegative.

V usage is TRBV5-1 and J usage is TRBJ2-7, with D tentatively TRBD2 (6 bases). The CDR3 totals 19 residues. Trimming removed 5 bases at V and 3 bases at J, with 30 bases between. From germline, CDR1 is SGHRS and CDR2 YFSETQ. CDR3 residues: CASSRGVTGAGTAHYEQYF. CDR3 bases: TGCGCCAGCAGTCGAGGCGTCACGGGAGCCGGGACTGCTCACTACGAGCAGTACTTC.

V usage is TRBV12-5 and J usage is TRBJ2-2; no definite D call. V lost 9 bases, J lost 2 bases, and 10 bases lay in between. The germline V gene has CDR1 LGHNT and CDR2 FRNRAP. The length of the CDR3 is 13 residues. The CDR3 is CASAGPNTGELFF. In DNA form, the CDR3 reads TGTGCTAGCGCCGGTCCCAACACCGGGGAGCTGTTTTTT.

The CDR3 nucleotides read TGTGCCAGCAGCTTAGAGCGGGCTCCTAACTATGGCTACACCTTC. Translating it yields CASSLERAPNYGYTF. The chain carries TRBV11-2 and TRBJ1-2; D not certain. The CDR3 runs 15 residues. Germline V gene data show CDR1 as SGHAT and CDR2 as FQNNGV. V was cut by 0 bases and J by 0 bases, with 8 bases left in between.

V usage is TRBV18 and J usage is TRBJ1-3; possible D gene TRBD1, 6 bases. Germline CDR1 and CDR2: KGHSH and LQKENI. This CDR3 has 16 residues. The V and J ends lost 0 bases and 2 bases respectively, with 11 bases between them. The CDR3 region has the DNA TGTGCCAGCTCACCACCACAGGGCTGGGCTGGAAACACCATATATTTT. Translation: CASSPPQGWAGNTIYF.

The rearrangement links TRBV4-1 to TRBJ2-6; D may be TRBD2 (6 bases). Trimming removed 0 bases from V and 0 bases from J, with 6 bases in between. CDR3 length: 16 amino acids. Per germline, CDR1 MGHRA and CDR2 YSYEKL. The CDR3 protein is CASSQEGGSGANVLTF. The CDR3 nucleotides read TGCGCCAGCAGCCAAGAGGGGGGCTCTGGGGCCAACGTCCTGACTTTC.

The chain links TRBV10-2 to TRBJ2-7; 12 nucleotides align to TRBD2. V lost 6 bases, J lost 2 bases, and 8 bases stayed unmatched. This CDR3 is built from 16 residues. Per germline, CDR1 WSHSY and CDR2 SAAADI. CDR3: CASRNSTSGRTYEQYF. The CDR3 DNA is TGCGCCAGCAGGAATTCGACTAGCGGGAGAACCTACGAGCAGTACTTC.

V usage is TRBV9 and J usage is TRBJ2-7, with 8 bases that match TRBD1. V was pared by 4 bases and J by 7 bases, with 13 bases of the junction left unmatched. Germline V gene sequence: CDR1 SGDLS, CDR2 YYNGEE. The CDR3 covers 15 residues. CDR3 sequence (DNA): TGTGCCAGCAGCCTTGCTTCGACAGGGGTGGGGGAGCAGTACTTC. Protein product: CASSLASTGVGEQYF.

The V call is TRBV27, the J call TRBJ2-1; a possible D gene is TRBD2 (6 bases). This CDR3 region has 17 residues. Germline CDR1 and CDR2: MNHEY and SMNVEV (reference sequence). V shed 6 bases and J shed 4 bases, with 22 bases lying between them. The CDR3 region is CASRRLAGSLTYNEQFF. CDR3 DNA sequence: TGTGCCAGCAGGAGGCTGGCGGGGTCTCTTACTTACAATGAGCAGTTCTTC.

The rearrangement joins TRBV5-1 to TRBJ2-3; tentatively, D is TRBD1 (5 bases). The V gene lost 0 bases and the J gene lost 2 bases, with 13 bases spanning the gap. The CDR3 extends over 16 amino acids. Germline CDR1 and CDR2: SGHRS and YFSETQ. The CDR3, as DNA: TGCGCCAGCAGCTTGGCTCAGGGTCCCCCCACAGATACGCAGTATTTT. Translation: CASSLAQGPPTDTQYF.

V and J are TRBV10-3 and TRBJ1-4; 7 bases agree with TRBD1. The V segment lost 3 bases and the J segment 5 bases; nucleotides outside the gene matches: 6. Germline lookup yields CDR1 ENHRY and CDR2 SYGVKD. The CDR3 contains 15 residues. CDR3 bases: TGTGCCATCAGTGATTCCACAGGGGCGAATGAAAAACTGTTTTTT. Translated, it gives CAISDSTGANEKLFF.

This rearrangement joins TRBV6-4 to TRBJ1-2; TRBD1 agrees at 9 bases. There are 14 residues in the CDR3. From germline, CDR1 is MRHNA and CDR2 SNTAGT. V lost 3 bases and J lost 5; bases outside the gene matches: 4. This CDR3 is CASSERQGEYGYTF. The CDR3 coding sequence is TGTGCCAGCAGTGAAAGACAGGGGGAATATGGCTACACCTTC.

The chain combines TRBV19 with TRBJ2-7, with 8 bases fitting TRBD1. From germline, CDR1 is LNHDA and CDR2 SQIVND (reference sequence). This CDR3 region has 13 residues. The trim removed 6 bases at V and 6 bases at J, leaving 7 bases unmatched. The DNA for the CDR3 is TGTGCCAGTAGGCCCCCGGACAGGGTCGAGCAGTACTTC. Translated: CASRPPDRVEQYF.

The J gene is TRBJ1-2, the V gene TRBV6-1; 7 bases are a match to TRBD1. Germline values: CDR1 MNHNS, CDR2 SASEGT. CDR3 length equals 15 residues. V shed 6 bases, J shed 5 bases, and the junction held 12 bases outside the gene matches. Here the CDR3 reads CASRGGQRGNYGYTF. The CDR3 coding sequence is TGTGCCAGCAGGGGGGGACAGAGGGGGAATTATGGCTACACCTTC.

The chain carries TRBV5-1 and TRBJ2-2, with D maybe TRBD1 (5 bases). The CDR3 runs 15 residues. The germline V gene encodes CDR1 SGHRS and CDR2 YFSETQ. The V end lost 2 bases, the J end lost 4 bases, and 12 bases lay between the germline ends. Here the CDR3 DNA reads TGCGCCAGCAGCTTACAGGTCGGTGGCACCGGGGAGCTGTTTTTT. Translation gives CASSLQVGGTGELFF.